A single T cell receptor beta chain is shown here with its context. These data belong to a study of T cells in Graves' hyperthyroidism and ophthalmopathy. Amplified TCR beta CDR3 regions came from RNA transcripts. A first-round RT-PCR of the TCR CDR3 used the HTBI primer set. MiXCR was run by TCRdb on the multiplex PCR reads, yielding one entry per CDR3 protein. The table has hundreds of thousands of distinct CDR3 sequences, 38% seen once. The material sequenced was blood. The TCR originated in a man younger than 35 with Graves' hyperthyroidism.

Here the CDR3 DNA reads TGCAGCGTTGCGGCGACAGAAAACACCATATATTTT. This codes for CSVAATENTIYF. The rearrangement uses TRBV29-1 and TRBJ1-3, with a possible D match to TRBD1 (5 bases). Germline CDR1 SQVTM, CDR2 ANQGSEA. Trimming took off 4 bases at V and 6 bases at J, with 10 bases between the two ends. The CDR3 consists of 12 residues.